The rows below give T cell receptor beta chains drawn from one sample of a study of T-cell memory formation after mild COVID-19. TCRdb recomputed calls from the 5' RACE reads with MiXCR, one row per CDR3 protein. The data hold fewer than 550,000 distinct CDR3 sequences, with about 19% observed a single time. The sample taken for sequencing was PBMCs or a T cell subset sorted from them (not recorded which). The receptors shown here come from an adult woman who had mild COVID-19 (a few samples of this study predate the infection). Cell type and time point are not known. Both conserved end residues are part of each CDR3. Fields, in order: clone size, J gene, D gene, V gene, CDR3 DNA, CDR3 protein. D genes are given only for firm matches. Rows give clone size only sometimes, using once, few, many, or a class for an expanded clone.

clone size: few
J gene: TRBJ2-1
D gene: NA
V gene: TRBV7-6
CDR3 DNA: TGTGCCAGCAGGCCGGGGCGGGGCCGCAAAAATGAGCAGTTCTTC
CDR3 protein: CASRPGRGRKNEQFF

clone size: few
J gene: TRBJ2-5
D gene: NA
V gene: TRBV15
CDR3 DNA: TGTGCCACCAGCAGAGATAGCCTAGCGCCAGAGACCCAGTACTTC
CDR3 protein: CATSRDSLAPETQYF

clone size: NA
J gene: TRBJ2-1
D gene: NA
V gene: TRBV29-1
CDR3 DNA: TGCAGCGTTGGGCCGGGGGACCCGTCCTACAATGAGCAGTTCTTC
CDR3 protein: CSVGPGDPSYNEQFF

clone size: NA
J gene: TRBJ1-2
D gene: TRBD1
V gene: TRBV7-8
CDR3 DNA: TGTGCCAGCAGCTTATACAGGGGCGGCTACACCTTC
CDR3 protein: CASSLYRGGYTF

clone size: few
J gene: TRBJ1-2
D gene: NA
V gene: TRBV5-1
CDR3 DNA: TGCGCCAGCAGCATAACAGACGGGAACTATGGCTACACCTTC
CDR3 protein: CASSITDGNYGYTF

clone size: NA
J gene: TRBJ2-7
D gene: TRBD2
V gene: TRBV20-1
CDR3 DNA: TGCAGTGCCCGGAGCGGGGGGGCCCCCTACGAGCAGTACTTC
CDR3 protein: CSARSGGAPYEQYF

clone size: few
J gene: TRBJ2-1
D gene: TRBD2
V gene: TRBV7-8
CDR3 DNA: TGTGCCAGCAGCTTAGTAGCGGGGGGTGACAATGAGCAGTTCTTC
CDR3 protein: CASSLVAGGDNEQFF

clone size: few
J gene: TRBJ2-5
D gene: TRBD2
V gene: TRBV7-2
CDR3 DNA: TGTGCCAGCAGCGCCTCTCTAGCGGGAGGGGAGACCCAGTACTTC
CDR3 protein: CASSASLAGGETQYF

clone size: NA
J gene: TRBJ1-5
D gene: NA
V gene: TRBV2
CDR3 DNA: TGTGCCAGCAGTGCCAGATATAGCAATCAGCCCCAGCATTTT
CDR3 protein: CASSARYSNQPQHF

clone size: few
J gene: TRBJ2-3
D gene: NA
V gene: TRBV5-4
CDR3 DNA: TGTGCCAGCAGCTTGGAGGCCGGTCAGCTCACAGATACGCAGTATTTT
CDR3 protein: CASSLEAGQLTDTQYF

clone size: NA
J gene: TRBJ2-3
D gene: TRBD2
V gene: TRBV4-1
CDR3 DNA: TGCGCCAGCAGCCCTGGGGACTATTGGGATACGCAGTATTTT
CDR3 protein: CASSPGDYWDTQYF

clone size: few
J gene: TRBJ2-2
D gene: NA
V gene: TRBV6-5
CDR3 DNA: TGTGCCAGCAGACCCTTTGGGGACGGCGGGGAGCTGTTTTTT
CDR3 protein: CASRPFGDGGELFF

clone size: NA
J gene: TRBJ1-6
D gene: NA
V gene: TRBV5-6
CDR3 DNA: TGTGCCAGCAGCTTGGCCCCCAACCAATATAATTCACCCCTCCACTTT
CDR3 protein: CASSLAPNQYNSPLHF

clone size: NA
J gene: TRBJ2-3
D gene: TRBD1
V gene: TRBV9
CDR3 DNA: TGTGCCAGCAGCGTCGCCGCGACAGGGGTTGTGGATACGCAGTATTTT
CDR3 protein: CASSVAATGVVDTQYF

clone size: NA
J gene: TRBJ1-2
D gene: NA
V gene: TRBV20-1
CDR3 DNA: TGCAGTGCTAGACCTACAGGACCCGGCTACACCTTC
CDR3 protein: CSARPTGPGYTF

clone size: few
J gene: TRBJ1-5
D gene: NA
V gene: TRBV6-5
CDR3 DNA: TGTGCCAGCAGTCCCCGGGCGGTCCAGCCCCAGCATTTT
CDR3 protein: CASSPRAVQPQHF

clone size: few
J gene: TRBJ1-2
D gene: TRBD1
V gene: TRBV3-1
CDR3 DNA: TGTGCCAGCAGCCACCGGACAGGGGCCTCTTCTAACTATGGCTACACCTTC
CDR3 protein: CASSHRTGASSNYGYTF

clone size: few
J gene: TRBJ1-1
D gene: NA
V gene: TRBV4-1
CDR3 DNA: TGCGCCAGCAGCCAAGTCGGGCCGGGGATGGGCACTGAAGCTTTCTTT
CDR3 protein: CASSQVGPGMGTEAFF

clone size: NA
J gene: TRBJ2-3
D gene: NA
V gene: TRBV20-1
CDR3 DNA: TGCAGTGCTAGAGATCCGACAGCCACAGATACGCAGTATTTT
CDR3 protein: CSARDPTATDTQYF

clone size: NA
J gene: TRBJ1-2
D gene: NA
V gene: TRBV12-3/TRBV12-4
CDR3 DNA: TGTGCCAGCAGTTTAGAGGGCAGGGGAGGCTATGGCTACACCTTC
CDR3 protein: CASSLEGRGGYGYTF

clone size: few
J gene: TRBJ2-1
D gene: NA
V gene: TRBV27
CDR3 DNA: TGTGCCAGCGGCCGTTGGGGAAACAATGAGCAGTTCTTC
CDR3 protein: CASGRWGNNEQFF

clone size: NA
J gene: TRBJ1-1
D gene: NA
V gene: TRBV19
CDR3 DNA: TGTGCCAGTAGTCCGCGAGGGCGTCTGAACACTGAAGCTTTCTTT
CDR3 protein: CASSPRGRLNTEAFF

clone size: few
J gene: TRBJ1-3
D gene: NA
V gene: TRBV12-3/TRBV12-4
CDR3 DNA: TGTGCCAGCAGTTTGTTGGGAGTGGGTGGAAACACCATATATTTT
CDR3 protein: CASSLLGVGGNTIYF

clone size: many
J gene: TRBJ1-5
D gene: NA
V gene: TRBV20-1
CDR3 DNA: TGCAGTGCTAGTAGGGGAAGCAATCAGCCCCAGCATTTT
CDR3 protein: CSASRGSNQPQHF

clone size: many
J gene: TRBJ2-5
D gene: TRBD2
V gene: TRBV7-8
CDR3 DNA: TGTGCCAGCAGTAGCGGGACTAGCAAGACCCAGTACTTC
CDR3 protein: CASSSGTSKTQYF

clone size: NA
J gene: TRBJ1-2
D gene: NA
V gene: TRBV4-3
CDR3 DNA: TGCGCCAGCAGCCGCGGGACTATCTATGGCTACACCTTC
CDR3 protein: CASSRGTIYGYTF

clone size: NA
J gene: TRBJ1-2
D gene: NA
V gene: TRBV7-8
CDR3 DNA: TGTGCCAGCAGCTTATCTGGAGTCTATGGCTACACCTTC
CDR3 protein: CASSLSGVYGYTF

clone size: few
J gene: TRBJ2-5
D gene: NA
V gene: TRBV2
CDR3 DNA: TGTGCCAGCGGGGGCCGCGAGACCCAGTACTTC
CDR3 protein: CASGGRETQYF

clone size: NA
J gene: TRBJ2-7
D gene: NA
V gene: TRBV30
CDR3 DNA: TGTGCCTGGGCCCGACTAGGGCAGTACTTC
CDR3 protein: CAWARLGQYF

clone size: few
J gene: TRBJ2-1
D gene: NA
V gene: TRBV3-1
CDR3 DNA: TGTGCCAGCAGCCACCCCCCGGGATACAATGAGCAGTTCTTC
CDR3 protein: CASSHPPGYNEQFF

clone size: few
J gene: TRBJ2-7
D gene: NA
V gene: TRBV5-1
CDR3 DNA: TGCGCCAGCAGCTTGGGCGACGGAGACCCCTACGAGCAGTACTTC
CDR3 protein: CASSLGDGDPYEQYF

clone size: NA
J gene: TRBJ2-1
D gene: TRBD2
V gene: TRBV14
CDR3 DNA: TGTGCCAGCAGCCAAGATTTGAGGACTAGCCCCAATCAGTTCTTC
CDR3 protein: CASSQDLRTSPNQFF

clone size: many
J gene: TRBJ1-1
D gene: NA
V gene: TRBV19
CDR3 DNA: TGTGCCAGTAGTATCAATATGGACACTGAAGCTTTCTTT
CDR3 protein: CASSINMDTEAFF

clone size: few
J gene: TRBJ1-5
D gene: NA
V gene: TRBV6-1
CDR3 DNA: TGTGCCAGCAGTGAAGCGCTGAAGTGGGACATCCAGCCCCAGCATTTT
CDR3 protein: CASSEALKWDIQPQHF

clone size: NA
J gene: TRBJ2-7
D gene: NA
V gene: TRBV5-1
CDR3 DNA: TGCGCCAGCGTTCCCACAGGGACGAACGAGCAGTACTTC
CDR3 protein: CASVPTGTNEQYF

clone size: few
J gene: TRBJ2-1
D gene: TRBD2
V gene: TRBV29-1
CDR3 DNA: TGCAGCGAGAGGACTAGCGGGTACAATGAGCAGTTCTTC
CDR3 protein: CSERTSGYNEQFF

clone size: few
J gene: TRBJ2-3
D gene: TRBD2
V gene: TRBV18
CDR3 DNA: TGTGCCAGCTCCGGGACTAGCGAGACAGATACGCAGTATTTT
CDR3 protein: CASSGTSETDTQYF

clone size: many
J gene: TRBJ2-7
D gene: TRBD1
V gene: TRBV5-1
CDR3 DNA: TGCGCCAGCAGCATAGGACAGGGCCCCTACGAGCAGTACTTC
CDR3 protein: CASSIGQGPYEQYF

clone size: few
J gene: TRBJ1-5
D gene: TRBD1
V gene: TRBV27
CDR3 DNA: TGTGCCAGCGCATTGTTCAGGGGGACACAGCCCCAGCATTTT
CDR3 protein: CASALFRGTQPQHF

clone size: NA
J gene: TRBJ1-3
D gene: NA
V gene: TRBV20-1
CDR3 DNA: TGCAGTGCTAGTACCGGGAGCTCTGGAAACACCATATATTTT
CDR3 protein: CSASTGSSGNTIYF